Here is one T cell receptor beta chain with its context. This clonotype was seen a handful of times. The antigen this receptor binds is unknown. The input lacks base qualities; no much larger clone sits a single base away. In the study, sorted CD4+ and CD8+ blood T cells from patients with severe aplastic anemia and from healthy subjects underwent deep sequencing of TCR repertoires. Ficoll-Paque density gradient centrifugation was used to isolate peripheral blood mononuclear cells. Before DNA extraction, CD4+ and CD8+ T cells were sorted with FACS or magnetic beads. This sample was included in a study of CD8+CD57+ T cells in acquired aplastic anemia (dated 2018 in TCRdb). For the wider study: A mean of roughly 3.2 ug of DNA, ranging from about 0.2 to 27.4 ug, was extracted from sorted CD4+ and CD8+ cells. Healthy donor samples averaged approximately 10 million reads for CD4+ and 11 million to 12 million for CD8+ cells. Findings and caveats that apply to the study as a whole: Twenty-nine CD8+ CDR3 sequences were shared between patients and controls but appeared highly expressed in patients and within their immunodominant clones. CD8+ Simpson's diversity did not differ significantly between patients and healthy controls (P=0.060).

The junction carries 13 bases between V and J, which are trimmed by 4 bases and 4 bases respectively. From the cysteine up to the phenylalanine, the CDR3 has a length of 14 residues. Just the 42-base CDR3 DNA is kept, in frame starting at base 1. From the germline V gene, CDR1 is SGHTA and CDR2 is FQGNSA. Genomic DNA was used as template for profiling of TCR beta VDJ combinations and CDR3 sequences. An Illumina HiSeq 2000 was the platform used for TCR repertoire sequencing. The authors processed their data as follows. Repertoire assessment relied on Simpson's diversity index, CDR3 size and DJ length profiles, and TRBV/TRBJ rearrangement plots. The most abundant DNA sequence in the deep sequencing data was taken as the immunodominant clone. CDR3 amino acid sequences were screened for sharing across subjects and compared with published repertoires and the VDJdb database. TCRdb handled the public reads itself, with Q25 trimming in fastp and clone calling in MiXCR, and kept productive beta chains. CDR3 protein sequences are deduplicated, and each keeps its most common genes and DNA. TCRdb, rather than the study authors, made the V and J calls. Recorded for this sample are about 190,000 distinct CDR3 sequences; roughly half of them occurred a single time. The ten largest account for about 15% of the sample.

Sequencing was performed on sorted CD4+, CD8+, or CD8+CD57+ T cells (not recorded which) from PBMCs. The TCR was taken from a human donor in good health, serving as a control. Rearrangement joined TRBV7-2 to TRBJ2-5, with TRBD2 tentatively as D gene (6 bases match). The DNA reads TGTGCCAGCAGCTACCCCCGGGGAGGAGAGACCCAGTACTTC. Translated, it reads CASSYPRGGETQYF.